The 17 T cell receptor beta chains below all came from one sample that was sequenced in a study of cytomegalovirus exposure and HLA in healthy donors. PCR amplification relied on 60 Vbeta primers (plus 13 Jbeta primers). TCRdb's copy holds only in-frame clones and misses some; the assay was immunoSEQ multiplex PCR. The repertoire holds 200,000 to 300,000 clones, with 82% as singletons. The sample taken for sequencing was PBMCs. These receptors were obtained from a woman aged 40 to 50 in good health and CMV-seropositive.

The chain is built from TRBV30 and TRBJ2-1, with 12 bases fitting TRBD2. The J segment lost 0 bases and the V segment lost 0 bases, leaving 9 bases of the junction unmatched. The CDR3 extends over 19 amino acids. The germline CDR1 and CDR2 sequences are GTSNPN and SVGIG (reference sequence). CDR3 nucleotides: TGTGCCTGGAGTGTTGGACTAGCGGGGACATTCAGCTCCTACAATGAGCAGTTCTTC. It yields the protein CAWSVGLAGTFSSYNEQFF.

This chain joins TRBV9 and TRBJ2-1, with 9 bases aligning to TRBD2. Germline lookup yields CDR1 SGDLS and CDR2 YYNGEE. V lost 2 bases and J lost 4; bases outside the gene matches: 4. The CDR3 spans 15 residues. The CDR3 coding sequence is TGTGCCAGCAGCGTTAGACTAGCGGCTTACAATGAGCAGTTCTTC. Its protein is CASSVRLAAYNEQFF.

The J gene is TRBJ2-5, the V gene TRBV5-8; 12 bases align to TRBD1. CDR1 is SGHTS, CDR2 YDEGEE, per germline. This CDR3 spans 15 amino acids. The V gene end was trimmed by 4 bases and the J gene end by 5 bases; junction bases not matched to a gene: 6. CDR3 DNA sequence: TGTGCCAGCAGCCCCGGGACAGGGGGCCCCGAGACCCAGTACTTC. As protein: CASSPGTGGPETQYF.

The rearrangement uses TRBV7-9 and TRBJ2-3; TRBD2 matches at 12 bases. In germline, CDR1 is SEHNR, CDR2 FQNEAQ (reference sequence). V was clipped by 2 bases and J by 6 bases; unmatched bases: 9. The CDR3 has 17 amino acids. CDR3 amino acids: CASSLWSSSGGADTQYF. CDR3 sequence (DNA): TGTGCCAGCAGCTTATGGTCTTCTAGCGGGGGGGCCGATACGCAGTATTTT.

This rearrangement joins TRBV6-1 to TRBJ1-1; 8 bases are shared with TRBD1. In germline, CDR1 is MNHNS, CDR2 SASEGT. With V trimmed by 8 bases and J by 0 bases, 5 bases remained unmatched. This CDR3 contains 14 residues. CDR3 sequence reads: CASGLQGVNTEAFF. The CDR3, as DNA: TGTGCCAGCGGATTACAGGGGGTGAACACTGAAGCTTTCTTT.

V and J are TRBV4-2 and TRBJ2-1, with D possibly TRBD2 on 5 matching bases. Trimming removed 0 bases at V and 1 base at J, with 7 bases between. This CDR3 has 15 amino acids. Looked up from germline, CDR1 is LGHNA and CDR2 is YNFKEQ. The chain's CDR3 is CASSQDGGSYNEQFF. In DNA form, the CDR3 reads TGTGCCAGCAGCCAAGATGGCGGGTCCTACAATGAGCAGTTCTTC.

The chain links TRBV9 to TRBJ1-4, with a tentative D call TRBD1 (6 bases). CDR3 size: 14 residues. The V gene lost 5 bases and the J gene lost 5 bases, with 13 bases spanning the gap. Germline CDR1 reads SGDLS; CDR2 reads YYNGEE. Here the CDR3 DNA reads TGTGCCAGCAGTCTCGGGACACGAAATGAAAAACTGTTTTTT. This translates into CASSLGTRNEKLFF.

The chain joins TRBV19 to TRBJ2-3; TRBD2 might be the D (5 bases). V was trimmed by 7 bases and J by 2 bases, leaving 19 bases between them. CDR3 length: 16 amino acids. CDR1 and CDR2 (germline): LNHDA, SQIVND (reference sequence). As DNA, the CDR3 is TGTGCCAGTACCCGGAGCTGGACTCATAACACAGATACGCAGTATTTT. Translation gives CASTRSWTHNTDTQYF.

The V call is TRBV7-2, the J call TRBJ2-7; 9 bases are a match to TRBD2. This CDR3 comprises 16 residues. V lost 1 base, J lost 2 bases, and 6 bases stayed unmatched. Germline values: CDR1 SGHTA, CDR2 FQGNSA. CDR3 amino acids: CASSLDSGGTPYEQYF. The DNA of the CDR3 is TGTGCCAGCAGCTTAGACAGCGGGGGGACTCCCTACGAGCAGTACTTC.

The CDR3 region is CASSAPGQVYGYTF. In nucleotides, the CDR3 is TGCGCCAGCAGCGCCCCGGGACAAGTCTATGGCTACACCTTC. J is TRBJ1-2 and V is TRBV5-1; TRBD1 might be the D (6 bases). Germline V gene lookup returns CDR1 SGHRS and CDR2 YFSETQ. The CDR3 is made up of 14 amino acids. Trimming removed 4 bases at V and 4 bases at J, with 14 bases between.

The genes are TRBV13 and TRBJ2-3; 11 bases map to TRBD1. The germline V gene has CDR1 PRHDT and CDR2 FYEKMQ (reference sequence). CDR3 length: 15 residues. Germline trimming cut 5 bases from V and 6 bases from J; bases unmatched to any gene: 7. CDR3 protein: CASSPGTGGIDTQYF. In DNA, the CDR3 is TGTGCCAGCAGCCCCGGGACAGGGGGTATTGATACGCAGTATTTT.

The table lists this clone with a count of one. The rearrangement links TRBV5-4 to TRBJ1-2, with TRBD1 identical over 9 bases. Germline CDR1 is SGHNT and CDR2 is YYREEE (reference sequence). The CDR3 is made up of 14 amino acids. Trimming removed 4 bases from V and 5 bases from J; junction bases left unmatched: 6. CDR3 loop: CASSATGGGYGYTF. CDR3 bases: TGTGCCAGCAGCGCGACAGGGGGAGGATATGGCTACACCTTC.

The V call is TRBV2, the J call TRBJ2-2, with 14 positions matching TRBD2. This CDR3 comprises 19 residues. J was trimmed by 4 bases and V by 2 bases; bases with no gene match: 9. The germline V gene has CDR1 SNHLY and CDR2 FYNNEI. CDR3 in DNA: TGTGCCAGCAGTGAATCCGGGACTAGCGGGAGAAGGGGCACCGGGGAGCTGTTTTTT. This gives the protein CASSESGTSGRRGTGELFF.

This chain joins TRBV27 and TRBJ2-1; D is ambiguous. The CDR3 totals 13 residues. V was trimmed by 5 bases and J by 4 bases, leaving 9 bases between them. Germline V gene sequence: CDR1 MNHEY, CDR2 SMNVEV (reference sequence). CDR3 sequence: CASSPNLYNEQFF. The CDR3 DNA follows: TGTGCCAGCAGTCCCAACCTATACAATGAGCAGTTCTTC.

The rearrangement joins TRBV2 to TRBJ1-2, with D uncertain. Trimming stripped 6 bases from V and 0 bases from J, with 14 bases between. Germline assignment: CDR1 SNHLY and CDR2 FYNNEI. The CDR3 has 15 amino acids. The CDR3 DNA follows: TGTGCCAGCAGCCTGGAGACGATTTCTAACTATGGCTACACCTTC. It specifies CASSLETISNYGYTF. The full variable domain, in which reference TRBV2 and TRBJ1-2 provide the parts outside the CDR3, is EPEVTQTPSHQVTQMGQEVILRCVPISNHLYFYWYRQILGQKVEFLVSFYNNEISEKSEIFDDQFSVERPDGSNFTLKIRSTKLEDSAMYFCASSLETISNYGYTFGSGTRLTVV.

The J gene is TRBJ2-5, the V gene TRBV5-4; TRBD1 matches 9 bases. Germline V gives CDR1 SGHNT, CDR2 YYREEE (reference sequence). J was trimmed by 4 bases and V by 3 bases; bases with no gene match: 7. This CDR3 comprises 15 residues. In DNA, the CDR3 is TGTGCCAGCAGCTCGGGACAGGGAATGGGAGAGACCCAGTACTTC. Amino acid sequence: CASSSGQGMGETQYF.

The chain links TRBV11-2 to TRBJ2-7; 8 bases match TRBD1. Germline lookup yields CDR1 SGHAT and CDR2 FQNNGV. The trim removed 2 bases at V and 2 bases at J, leaving 5 bases unmatched. The length of the CDR3 is 15 residues. The DNA of the CDR3 is TGTGCCAGCAGCTTATCAGGGGGCGTTCCCTACGAGCAGTACTTC. Amino acid sequence: CASSLSGGVPYEQYF.